These 25 T cell receptor beta chains were sequenced from one sample in a study of T cell responses to AZD1222 COVID-19 vaccine. Clones were sequenced by immunoSEQ multiplex PCR, and TCRdb holds only the in-frame ones, with some missing. The sample has fewer than 110,000 clones, roughly 87% seen once. The source material was peripheral blood, sampled on day 0 of AZD1222 vaccination. The receptors were sampled from an adult in good health.

The rearrangement joins TRBV18 to TRBJ2-5; no clear D gene. The V and J ends lost 2 bases and 0 bases respectively, with 4 bases between them. The CDR3 has 13 residues. The germline gives CDR1 KGHSH, CDR2 LQKENI. In nucleotides, the CDR3 is TGTGCCAGCTCACCATGGTACCAAGAGACCCAGTACTTC. Translating it yields CASSPWYQETQYF.

The chain carries TRBV6-1 and TRBJ1-1, with 11 bases identical to TRBD1. Looked up from germline, CDR1 is MNHNS and CDR2 is SASEGT. The V segment lost 4 bases and the J segment 0 bases; nucleotides outside the gene matches: 7. The CDR3 totals 17 residues. This chain's CDR3 is CASSAQDRGLMNTEAFF. CDR3 DNA: TGTGCCAGCAGTGCCCAGGACAGGGGGCTTATGAACACTGAAGCTTTCTTT.

Only one count was recorded for this clone. The chain is built from TRBV6-2 or TRBV6-3 and TRBJ2-3, with TRBD2 as a possible D gene (6 bases). From germline, CDR1 is MNHEY and CDR2 SVGEGT. V was pared by 4 bases and J by 5 bases, with 19 bases between. There are 16 residues in the CDR3. The CDR3 sequence is CASSSDRGGVKDTQYF. CDR3 nucleotide sequence: TGTGCCAGCAGTTCCGATCGGGGCGGGGTTAAAGATACGCAGTATTTT.

This chain connects TRBV7-2 to TRBJ1-1, with 8 bases fitting TRBD1. Germline CDR1 reads SGHTA; CDR2 reads FQGNSA. Trimming removed 3 bases from V and 7 bases from J; junction bases left unmatched: 4. The CDR3 extends over 13 amino acids. DNA for the CDR3: TGTGCCAGCAGCTTTCAGGGGGCGGGTGAAGCTTTCTTT. Translated, it gives CASSFQGAGEAFF.

V usage is TRBV4-2 and J usage is TRBJ1-2; D is possibly TRBD1 (5 bases). Trimming removed 0 bases at V and 5 bases at J, with 10 bases between. CDR3 size: 14 residues. The germline gives CDR1 LGHNA, CDR2 YNFKEQ. The CDR3 coding sequence is TGTGCCAGCAGCCAAGATACGGGGGGATATGGCTACACCTTC. Protein sequence: CASSQDTGGYGYTF.

CDR3 protein: CASSEGPSYEQYF. The CDR3 region has the DNA TGTGCCAGCAGTGAAGGCCCTTCCTACGAGCAGTACTTC. This rearrangement joins TRBV2 to TRBJ2-7, with D unclear. CDR1 and CDR2 from the germline V gene are SNHLY and FYNNEI. This CDR3 spans 13 amino acids. V gave up 1 base and J gave up 1 base, with 5 bases separating them.

The chain recombines TRBV5-1 with TRBJ1-2; D perhaps matches TRBD1 (5 bases). The V and J ends lost 2 bases and 7 bases respectively, with 12 bases between them. Germline V gives CDR1 SGHRS, CDR2 YFSETQ. The CDR3 runs to 13 residues. The CDR3 loop is CASSFTGAGGYTF. In nucleotides, the CDR3 is TGCGCCAGCAGCTTTACCGGGGCCGGTGGCTACACCTTC.

The chain employs TRBV6-5 and TRBJ1-6, with 7 bases fitting TRBD1. Germline V CDR1 and CDR2: MNHEY, SVGAGI. The trim removed 6 bases at V and 13 bases at J, leaving 15 bases unmatched. The CDR3 is made up of 15 amino acids. CDR3 DNA: TGTGCCAGCAGGGACCGGAGACAGGGTTTGCTGCCCCTCCACTTT. This codes for CASRDRRQGLLPLHF.

The chain has TRBV5-5 and TRBJ2-3; no firm D call. The CDR3 is 16 amino acids. Germline assignment: CDR1 SGHKS and CDR2 YYEKEE (reference sequence). V shed 0 bases and J shed 0 bases, with 11 bases lying between them. The CDR3 loop is CASSLEWTISTDTQYF. CDR3 in DNA: TGTGCCAGCAGCTTGGAATGGACGATTAGCACAGATACGCAGTATTTT.

The CDR3: CASSLHRDRSYNEQFF. The CDR3 coding sequence is TGTGCCAGCAGCTTGCATCGGGACCGATCCTACAATGAGCAGTTCTTC. V and J are TRBV5-6 and TRBJ2-1; D is perhaps TRBD1 or TRBD2 (5 bases each). Trimming shortened V by 1 base and J by 1 base, and 12 bases separated the two germline ends. The CDR3 is made up of 16 amino acids. Germline CDR1 is SGHDT and CDR2 is YYEEEE.

This chain's CDR3 is CASSLASLEAGYTF. The CDR3 coding sequence is TGTGCCAGCAGCTTAGCGAGCCTCGAGGCTGGCTACACCTTC. V gene TRBV7-6 combines with J gene TRBJ1-2; D gene ambiguous. The CDR3 totals 14 residues. With 0 bases removed from V and 7 bases from J, the gap between germline ends came to 12 bases. Per the germline V gene, CDR1 is SGHVS and CDR2 is FNYEAQ.

This chain uses TRBV27 with TRBJ2-3; 11 nucleotides line up with TRBD2. Germline V gene sequence: CDR1 MNHEY, CDR2 SMNVEV (reference sequence). The CDR3 spans 19 residues. With 6 bases clipped from V and 3 bases from J, the junction kept 17 bases outside the gene matches. The CDR3 reads CASSPRWLAGGPETDTQYF. The CDR3 coding sequence is TGTGCCAGCAGCCCTAGGTGGCTAGCGGGGGGTCCGGAGACAGATACGCAGTATTTT.

The chain combines TRBV28 with TRBJ2-7, with D possibly matching TRBD1 (5 bases). Germline CDR1 reads MDHEN; CDR2 reads SYDVKM. V lost 1 base and J 2 bases, leaving 15 bases between the germline ends. The CDR3 spans 16 residues. The CDR3 spells CASSLSVRDGTYEQYF. Here the CDR3 DNA reads TGTGCCAGCAGTTTATCTGTCAGGGATGGGACCTACGAGCAGTACTTC. Together with reference TRBV28 and TRBJ2-7, the CDR3 gives the full variable domain: DVKVTQSSRYLVKRTGEKVFLECVQDMDHENMFWYRQDPGLGLRLIYFSYDVKMKEKGDIPEGYSVSREKKERFSLILESASTNQTSMYLCASSLSVRDGTYEQYFGPGTRLTVT.

The gene calls are TRBV11-3 and TRBJ2-3; D possibly corresponds to TRBD2 (6 bases). The CDR3 has 15 amino acids. Trimming removed 5 bases from V and 2 bases from J, with 14 bases in between. CDR1 and CDR2 (germline): SGHNT, YENEEA. The CDR3 protein is CASSRGGEDTDTQYF. CDR3 coding DNA: TGTGCCAGCAGCCGAGGCGGGGAAGACACAGATACGCAGTATTTT.

V usage is TRBV7-9 and J usage is TRBJ1-4, with D possibly being TRBD1 (5 bases). This CDR3 is 15 amino acids long. In germline, CDR1 is SEHNR, CDR2 FQNEAQ (reference sequence). V shed 4 bases and J shed 6 bases, with 15 bases lying between them. The CDR3 DNA is TGTGCCAGCAGCTCCTCACCCCCGGGGGATGAAAAACTGTTTTTT. Translation: CASSSSPPGDEKLFF.

In this sample, this clone turned up a few times. The CDR3 DNA reads as TGTGCCAGCAGTGAAGAGAATAGCGGGAGTTACGAGCAGTACTTC. Its translation: CASSEENSGSYEQYF. The V call is TRBV6-1, the J call TRBJ2-7, with 9 bases identical to TRBD2. CDR1 is MNHNS, CDR2 SASEGT, per germline. The length of the CDR3 is 15 residues. The trim removed 1 base at V and 4 bases at J, leaving 5 bases unmatched.

The V gene is TRBV18, the J gene TRBJ1-3; 7 bases align to TRBD1. CDR3 length equals 18 residues. Germline V gene data show CDR1 as KGHSH and CDR2 as LQKENI. V shed 6 bases, J shed 1 base, and the junction held 15 bases outside the gene matches. CDR3 loop: CASSPSTGIKTSGNTIYF. CDR3 DNA: TGTGCCAGCTCTCCGTCGACAGGGATAAAAACTTCTGGAAACACCATATATTTT.

V and J are TRBV5-1 and TRBJ1-6; D is possibly TRBD1 (6 bases). The length of the CDR3 is 15 residues. In germline, CDR1 is SGHRS, CDR2 YFSETQ. The ends were cut back, 4 bases at V and 9 bases at J, with 17 bases in the middle. CDR3 nucleotide sequence: TGCGCCAGCAGCCAAGAGGGGGGCGGCTTTTCACCCCTCCACTTT. Its protein is CASSQEGGGFSPLHF.

V and J are TRBV7-2 and TRBJ2-1; 8 nucleotides agree with TRBD1. J was trimmed by 6 bases and V by 1 base; bases with no gene match: 11. The germline gives CDR1 SGHTA, CDR2 FQGNSA. The CDR3 extends over 17 amino acids. The CDR3 region is CASSLGSWTGYFNEQFF. CDR3 nucleotide sequence: TGTGCCAGCAGCTTAGGTTCTTGGACAGGGTATTTCAATGAGCAGTTCTTC.

The rearrangement links TRBV27 to TRBJ2-7; 10 bases match TRBD1. In germline, CDR1 is MNHEY, CDR2 SMNVEV (reference sequence). The CDR3 runs 15 residues. J was trimmed by 4 bases and V by 2 bases; bases with no gene match: 5. The CDR3 loop reads CASSLKTGGTYEQYF. For the CDR3, the DNA is TGTGCCAGCAGTTTAAAGACAGGGGGCACTTACGAGCAGTACTTC.

This chain connects TRBV6-5 to TRBJ2-1; TRBD2 is a possible D gene (6 bases). The CDR3 consists of 13 residues. Trimming took 9 bases from V and 7 from J, leaving 16 bases between them. Germline V gives CDR1 MNHEY, CDR2 SVGAGI. CDR3 nucleotides: TGTGCCAGTACCCCCTTGGGGAGGAATGAGCAGTTCTTC. Encoded protein: CASTPLGRNEQFF.

The chain uses TRBV19 and TRBJ2-5; no definite D call. The CDR3 runs 14 residues. Germline CDR1 reads LNHDA; CDR2 reads SQIVND (reference sequence). Trimming pared 5 bases from V and 5 bases from J, leaving 15 bases between. The CDR3 region is CASSQTLASETQYF. The CDR3 nucleotides are TGTGCCAGTAGTCAAACCCTCGCTTCGGAGACCCAGTACTTC.

The chain recombines TRBV12-3 or TRBV12-4 with TRBJ1-3; D is unresolved. This CDR3 contains 13 residues. V lost 6 bases to trimming and J lost 2 bases, with 8 bases between them. CDR3 protein: CASRNSPGNTIYF. DNA of the CDR3: TGTGCCAGCAGAAACAGCCCTGGAAACACCATATATTTT.

The V gene is TRBV30, the J gene TRBJ1-2, with 11 positions matching TRBD1. CDR1 and CDR2 from the germline V gene are GTSNPN and SVGIG (reference sequence). The CDR3 consists of 15 residues. The junction had 11 bases not matched to a gene; V was cut back by 2 bases and J by 9 bases. Written as DNA, the CDR3 is TGTGCCTGGAGTCCCCTCGGACAGGGGGCCCGTAGCTACACCTTC. It encodes CAWSPLGQGARSYTF.

The rearrangement joins TRBV9 to TRBJ2-7; 7 nucleotides align to TRBD1. Germline V CDR1 and CDR2: SGDLS, YYNGEE. V lost 1 base, J lost 2 bases, and 9 bases stayed unmatched. CDR3 length: 16 amino acids. CDR3: CASSVMSGQLPYEQYF. As DNA, the CDR3 is TGTGCCAGCAGCGTAATGTCGGGACAGTTACCCTACGAGCAGTACTTC.